Listed here is a single T cell receptor (beta chain). The source of the sample is a study of blood T cell repertoires in COVID-19. Whole-study context: Some COVID-19 samples were acute and others convalescent; all came from the United States, Italy and Spain.

V was pared by 3 bases and J by 6 bases, with 11 bases of the junction left unmatched. From germline, CDR1 is SQVTM and CDR2 ANQGSEA. This CDR3 spans 15 amino acids. Methods used by the authors: Scientists estimated how many nucleated cells there were by amplifying reference gene primers. Clones were sequenced by immunoSEQ multiplex PCR, and TCRdb holds only the in-frame ones, with some missing. Clone size and the V and J calls come from that table; the DNA yielded D and trimming. This sample has just under 65,000 clones, with about 80% found just once. The sequenced sample consisted of peripheral blood. The TCR comes from a woman of 80 years or more with acute or convalescent COVID-19. The V gene is TRBV29-1, the J gene TRBJ1-2; TRBD1 matches 9 bases. This CDR3 reads CSVEGFGTGKDGYTF. The CDR3, as DNA: TGCAGCGTTGAGGGGTTCGGGACAGGGAAGGATGGCTACACCTTC.